This T cell receptor (beta chain) was observed in a study of graft-versus-host responses after intestinal transplantation. Overall study: Anti-thymocyte globulin induction preceded 2 to 4 years of tacrolimus and steroid maintenance in all recipients. General study findings and limits: GvH clones surfaced in recipient marrow, some emerging earlier in ileum or blood. Individuals carrying graft-donor T cell macrochimerism showed high graft-versus-host to host-versus-graft clonal ratios in allografts.

Details on this clone: Its antigen is still unknown.

Sequencing was performed with immunoSEQ multiplex PCR; in TCRdb, only in-frame clones are kept and a portion is missing. The sample yields around 84,000 clones, roughly four fifths seen once. In germline, CDR1 is SGHAT, CDR2 FQNNGV. The V end lost 0 bases, the J end lost 6 bases, and 17 bases lay between the germline ends. CDR3 size: 16 residues. The material sequenced was unstimulated CD8+ T cells sorted from spleen or lymph node cells, taken before intestinal transplant. The chain employs TRBV11-2 and TRBJ1-1; D not resolved. This sequence was found in a human donor who received an intestinal transplant. The chain's CDR3 is CASSLDGGPAGSEAFF. CDR3 nucleotides: TGTGCCAGCAGCTTAGATGGAGGGCCAGCTGGGTCTGAAGCTTTCTTT.